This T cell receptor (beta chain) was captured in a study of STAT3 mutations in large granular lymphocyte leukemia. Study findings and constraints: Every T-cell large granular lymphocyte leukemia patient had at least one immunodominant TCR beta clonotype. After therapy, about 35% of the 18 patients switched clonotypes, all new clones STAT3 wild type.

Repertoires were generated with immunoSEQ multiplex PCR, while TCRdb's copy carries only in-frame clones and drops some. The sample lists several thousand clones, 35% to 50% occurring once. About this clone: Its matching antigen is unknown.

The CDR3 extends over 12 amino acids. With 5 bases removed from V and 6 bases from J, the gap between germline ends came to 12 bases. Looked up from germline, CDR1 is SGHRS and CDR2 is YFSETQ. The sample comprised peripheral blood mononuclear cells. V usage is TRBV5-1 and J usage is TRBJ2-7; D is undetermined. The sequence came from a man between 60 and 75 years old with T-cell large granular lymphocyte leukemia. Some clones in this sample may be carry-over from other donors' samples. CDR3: CASREQNGEQYF. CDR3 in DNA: TGCGCCAGCAGGGAACAAAATGGCGAGCAGTACTTC.